A selection of T cell receptor beta chains follows, all from one sample in a study of human T cells and chemical hapten exposure. TCRdb redid the calling of the RACE reads with MiXCR, one entry per CDR3 protein. The sample has about 350,000 distinct CDR3 sequences, more than 5% seen once. Sequencing was performed on whole blood, taken in connection with sensitization to the hapten diphenylcyclopropenone (DPC). These receptors were collected from a woman aged 18 to 35 with alopecia areata. Some clones in this sample may be carry-over from other donors' samples. Both conserved end residues are part of each CDR3. Each record gives: CDR3 length, V gene, D gene, J gene, clone size, CDR3 DNA, CDR3 protein. The D gene is left open where the match is weak. The listing skips clone size in some rows; elsewhere it reads once, few, many or a size class.

16	TRBV3-1	.	TRBJ1-4	few	TGTGCCAGCAGCCAAGAGGGGGGTACGACTAATGAAAAACTGTTTTTT	CASSQEGGTTNEKLFF
15	TRBV27	TRBD1	TRBJ1-1	few	TGTGCCAGCAGTCAAACAAGGGACAGAAACACTGAAGCTTTCTTT	CASSQTRDRNTEAFF
16	TRBV27	.	TRBJ1-5	many	TGTGCCAGCAGTTTATCCTCGCAGGGCCAAAATCAGCCCCAGCATTTT	CASSLSSQGQNQPQHF
14	TRBV2	TRBD2	TRBJ2-7	.	TGTGCCGGGGGGGCCGGGACTAGAGGCGGCGAGCAGTACTTC	CAGGAGTRGGEQYF
16	TRBV7-9	.	TRBJ2-5	.	TGTGCCAGCAGTTCAGGGATGCCCGTGGATCCGGAGACCCAGTACTTC	CASSSGMPVDPETQYF
15	TRBV12-3/TRBV12-4	TRBD2	TRBJ2-3	.	TGTGCCAGCAGACGAACTAGCGGGGGGCCAGATACGCAGTATTTT	CASRRTSGGPDTQYF
15	TRBV20-1	.	TRBJ2-7	.	TGCAGTGCTAGAGATCGGTACAGTGAAGGAAACGAGCAGTACTTC	CSARDRYSEGNEQYF
13	TRBV11-3	TRBD2	TRBJ2-1	few	TGTGCCAGCAGTCGGACTAGTTACAATGAGCAGTTCTTC	CASSRTSYNEQFF
15	TRBV6-6	.	TRBJ1-1	many	TGTGCCAGCAGTTACTGGCCAGACGTGAACACTGAAGCTTTCTTT	CASSYWPDVNTEAFF
17	TRBV27	.	TRBJ1-5	few	TGTGCCAGCAGTTTATATCCCCCGGGGCTGAGCAATCAGCCCCAGCATTTT	CASSLYPPGLSNQPQHF
16	TRBV28	.	TRBJ1-5	few	TGTGCCATCCGTCTCAGGGAAAAGAATAGCAATCAGCCCCAGCATTTT	CAIRLREKNSNQPQHF
14	TRBV6-6	.	TRBJ2-6	few	TGTGCCAGCACCATGTCTGGTGGGGCCAACGTCCTGACTTTC	CASTMSGGANVLTF
14	TRBV6-5	.	TRBJ2-3	.	TGTGCCAGCACCCCCCGGGGTTCCACAGATACGCAGTATTTT	CASTPRGSTDTQYF
14	TRBV5-1	.	TRBJ2-5	few	TGCGCCAGCAGCTTGGGAGGGTTCCAAGAGACCCAGTACTTC	CASSLGGFQETQYF
14	TRBV12-5	.	TRBJ1-2	many	TGTGCTAGTTGGAAAGAGGGAGGGAACTATGGCTACACCTTC	CASWKEGGNYGYTF
18	TRBV10-3	TRBD2	TRBJ2-3	few	TGTGCCATCAGTGAGTCGAGACTACTAGCGGGGGGCACAGATACGCAGTATTTT	CAISESRLLAGGTDTQYF
15	TRBV28	.	TRBJ2-2	few	TGTGCCAGCAAGAGCCCGGGCCGAAACACCGGGGAGCTGTTTTTT	CASKSPGRNTGELFF
14	TRBV2	TRBD1	TRBJ1-1	many	TGTGCCAGCACAAGGGACAGTGGGGGCACTGAAGCTTTCTTT	CASTRDSGGTEAFF
13	TRBV12-5	.	TRBJ2-2	many	TGTGCTGGAACCTTACACCGCACCGGGGAGCTGTTTTTT	CAGTLHRTGELFF
13	TRBV10-3	.	TRBJ2-2	few	TGTGCCATCAGTGAGTCATTCACCGGGGAGCTGTTTTTT	CAISESFTGELFF
15	TRBV7-2	.	TRBJ2-1	few	TGTGCCAGCAGTATAGAGGGGACCTCCTACAATGAGCAGTTCTTC	CASSIEGTSYNEQFF
14	TRBV29-1	.	TRBJ2-3	many	TGCAGCGTCGCCGGGACGGCTAGCACAGATACGCAGTATTTT	CSVAGTASTDTQYF
16	TRBV18	TRBD1	TRBJ1-6	many	TGTGCCAGCTCACCACCCGCAGGGGGTTTAAATTCACCCCTCCACTTT	CASSPPAGGLNSPLHF
11	TRBV6-2/TRBV6-3	.	TRBJ1-1	many	TGTGCCAGCAAGCGGGAGACTGAAGCTTTCTTT	CASKRETEAFF
14	TRBV2	.	TRBJ2-1	few	TGTGCCAGCAGTGACACGAGCTCCTACAATGAGCAGTTCTTC	CASSDTSSYNEQFF
15	TRBV2	.	TRBJ2-7	.	TGTGCCAGCAGTGAACAGAGCCCGAGCTCCTACGAGCAGTACTTC	CASSEQSPSSYEQYF
12	TRBV5-4	.	TRBJ2-7	many	TGTGCCAGCAGCCAGGACATGTACGAGCAGTACTTC	CASSQDMYEQYF
13	TRBV7-3	.	TRBJ1-1	few	TGTGCCAGCAGCTTCGACCAGAACACTGAAGCTTTCTTT	CASSFDQNTEAFF
15	TRBV4-1	TRBD1	TRBJ1-2	many	TGCGCCAGCAGCCCTACCACAGGGGTGTACTATGGCTACACCTTC	CASSPTTGVYYGYTF